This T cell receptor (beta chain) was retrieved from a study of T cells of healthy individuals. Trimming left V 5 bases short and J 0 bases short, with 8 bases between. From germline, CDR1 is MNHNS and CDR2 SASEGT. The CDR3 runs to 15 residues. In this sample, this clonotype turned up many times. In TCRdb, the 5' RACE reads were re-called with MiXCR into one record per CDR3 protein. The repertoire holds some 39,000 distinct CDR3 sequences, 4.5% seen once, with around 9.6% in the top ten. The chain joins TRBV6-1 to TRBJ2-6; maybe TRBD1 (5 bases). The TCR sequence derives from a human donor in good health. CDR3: CASSSGFSGANVLTF. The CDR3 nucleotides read TGTGCCAGCAGTTCAGGGTTCTCTGGGGCCAACGTCCTGACTTTC.